Sequencing of this T cell receptor (beta chain) was carried out in a study of T cell clonality in common variable immunodeficiency. General study results and limits: CVID subjects showed higher TCRbeta clonality than healthy controls.

Clones were sequenced by immunoSEQ multiplex PCR, and TCRdb holds only the in-frame ones, with some missing. The sample contains more than 55,000 clones, none of them singletons. Most patients and controls had Caucasian heritage. Blood samples were heparinized, roughly 5 to 9 ml per donor. This clone was detected ten times or more. Its antigen is still unknown. The read terminates 3 residues ahead of where the CDR3 ends, so the germline J gene completes it. There are 16 residues in the CDR3. After removal of 1 base from V and 2 bases from J, the junction contained 8 bases not matched to a gene. Germline lookup yields CDR1 DFQATT and CDR2 SNEGSKA (reference sequence).

The clonotype originates from a person aged 18 to 69 in good health. The chain couples TRBV20-1 to TRBJ2-7; TRBD1 aligns across 10 bases. The specimen was peripheral blood mononuclear cells. The CDR3 bases that were read are TGCAGTGCTAGAGGAGGGGGGACAGGGGATACCTACGAG. It specifies CSARGGGTGDTYE. The full CDR3 protein reads CSARGGGTGDTYEQYF.